This T cell receptor beta chain was found in a study of blood T cell repertoires in COVID-19. Overall study context: Acute-phase and convalescent COVID-19 samples originated in the United States, Italy and Spain. Nucleic acid was either cDNA or gDNA, and it came from T cells, B-cell-depleted T cells, or PBMCs.

Germline values: CDR1 LNHDA, CDR2 SQIVND (reference sequence). V shed 6 bases, J shed 5 bases, and the junction held 9 bases outside the gene matches. The CDR3 totals 14 residues. In the authors' methods: It was from reference gene primer amplification that nucleated cell counts were estimated. Sequencing was performed with immunoSEQ multiplex PCR; in TCRdb, only in-frame clones are kept and a portion is missing. D and trimming come from the DNA, and the V and J calls and clone size come from that table. The sample carries around 77,000 clones, more than 60% recorded once. J is TRBJ2-7 and V is TRBV19; 8 bases are a match to TRBD1. This sequence was found in a woman of 80 years or more with active or convalescent COVID-19. The sample comprised peripheral blood. In nucleotides, the CDR3 is TGTGCCAGTAGCTTGGGGCAGGGGGCTGACGAGCAGTACTTC. It translates to CASSLGQGADEQYF.